This TCR beta chain was sequenced for a study of T-cell memory formation after mild COVID-19. This clonotype has more than one count but fewer than ten. Its antigen is unknown. CDR3 length: 14 residues. Between the trimmed V and J ends, which lost 1 base and 2 bases, there was a span of 9 bases. Germline V gene data show CDR1 as SGHKS and CDR2 as YYEKEE (reference sequence). One entry per CDR3 protein results from TCRdb running MiXCR on the 5' RACE reads. The profile covers 150,000 to 200,000 distinct CDR3 sequences, with about 14% appearing a single time and roughly an eighth taken by the ten largest. The study, taken as a whole, reports: Shrinking CD4+ clones resided mostly in CM and EM, and CD8+ ones in EMRA.

The TCR originated in an adult woman who had mild COVID-19 (a few samples of this study predate the infection). Cell type and time point are not known. V gene TRBV5-5 combines with J gene TRBJ1-2; unclear D gene. Material: PBMCs or a T cell subset sorted from them (not recorded which). The CDR3 sequence: CASSLQGINYGYTF. DNA for the CDR3: TGTGCCAGCAGCTTGCAAGGGATCAACTATGGCTACACCTTC.